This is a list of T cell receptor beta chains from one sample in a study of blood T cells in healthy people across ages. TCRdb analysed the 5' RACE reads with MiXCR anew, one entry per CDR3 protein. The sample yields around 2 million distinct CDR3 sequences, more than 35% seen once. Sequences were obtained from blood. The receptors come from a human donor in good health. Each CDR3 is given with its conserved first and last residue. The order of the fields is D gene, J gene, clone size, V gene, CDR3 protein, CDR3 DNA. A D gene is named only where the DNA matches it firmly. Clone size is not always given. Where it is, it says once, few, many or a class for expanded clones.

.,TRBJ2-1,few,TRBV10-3,CAISGYYNEQFF,TGTGCCATCAGTGGGTACTACAATGAGCAGTTCTTC
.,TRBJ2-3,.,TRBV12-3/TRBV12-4,CASSLSGLANVDTQYF,TGTGCCAGCAGTTTAAGCGGGCTAGCCAACGTAGATACGCAGTATTTT
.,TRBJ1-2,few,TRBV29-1,CSVLPVRTDLVIANYGYTF,TGCAGCGTGCTCCCAGTACGGACAGACCTGGTAATAGCTAACTATGGCTACACCTTC
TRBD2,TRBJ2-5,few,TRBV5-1,CASSLVASGRYQETQYF,TGCGCCAGCAGCTTGGTGGCTAGCGGGAGGTACCAAGAGACCCAGTACTTC
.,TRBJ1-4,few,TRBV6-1,CASSASGLTNEKLFF,TGTGCCAGCAGTGCTTCGGGACTAACAAATGAAAAACTGTTTTTT
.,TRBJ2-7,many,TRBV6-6,CASSYTVGLDGHEQYF,TGTGCCAGCAGTTACACGGTCGGTCTAGATGGGCACGAGCAGTACTTC
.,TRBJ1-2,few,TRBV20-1,CSADQENYGYTF,TGCAGTGCTGACCAGGAAAACTATGGCTACACCTTC
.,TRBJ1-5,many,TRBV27,CASSLSGGGQPQHF,TGTGCCAGCAGTTTGTCGGGGGGCGGTCAGCCCCAGCATTTT
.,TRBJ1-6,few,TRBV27,CASRLQLNSPLHF,TGTGCCAGCAGATTACAGCTAAATTCACCCCTCCACTTT
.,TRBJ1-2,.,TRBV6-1,CASSDRAGVLIYGYTF,TGTGCCAGCAGTGACCGGGCAGGAGTTCTCATTTATGGCTACACCTTC
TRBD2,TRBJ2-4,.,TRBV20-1,CSASWEGIGRFDEQCF,TGCAGTGCTAGTTGGGAGGGGATAGGTAGGTTCGACGAGCAGTGCTTC